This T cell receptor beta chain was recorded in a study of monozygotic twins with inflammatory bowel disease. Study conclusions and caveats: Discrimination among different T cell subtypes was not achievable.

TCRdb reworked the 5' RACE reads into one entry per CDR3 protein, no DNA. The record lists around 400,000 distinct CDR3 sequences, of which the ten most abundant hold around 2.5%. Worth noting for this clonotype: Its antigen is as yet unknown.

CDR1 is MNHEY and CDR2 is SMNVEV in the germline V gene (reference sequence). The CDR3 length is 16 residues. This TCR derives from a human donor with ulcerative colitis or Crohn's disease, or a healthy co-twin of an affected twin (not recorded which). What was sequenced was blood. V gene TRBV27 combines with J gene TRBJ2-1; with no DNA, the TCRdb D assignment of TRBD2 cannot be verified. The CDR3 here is CASSSPSGRKYNEQFF.